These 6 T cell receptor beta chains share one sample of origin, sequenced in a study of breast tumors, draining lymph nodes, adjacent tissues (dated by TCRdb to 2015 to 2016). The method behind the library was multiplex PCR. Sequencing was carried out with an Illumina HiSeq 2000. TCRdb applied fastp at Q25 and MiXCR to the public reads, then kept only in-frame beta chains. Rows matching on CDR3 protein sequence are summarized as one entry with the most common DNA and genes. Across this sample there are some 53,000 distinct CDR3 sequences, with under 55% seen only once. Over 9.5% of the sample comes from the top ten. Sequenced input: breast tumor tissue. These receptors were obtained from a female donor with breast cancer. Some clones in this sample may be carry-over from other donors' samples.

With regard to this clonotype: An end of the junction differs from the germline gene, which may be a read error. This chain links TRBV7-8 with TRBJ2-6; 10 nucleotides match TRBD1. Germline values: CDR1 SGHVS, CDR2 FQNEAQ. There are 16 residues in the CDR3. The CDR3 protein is CASTLGGTGALNTEAF. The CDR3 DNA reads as TGTGCCAGCACCCTAGGGGGGACAGGGGCTTTGAACACTGAAGCTTTC.

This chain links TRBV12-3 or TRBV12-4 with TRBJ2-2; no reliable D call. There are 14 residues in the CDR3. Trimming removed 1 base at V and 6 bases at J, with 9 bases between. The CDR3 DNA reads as TGTGCCAGCAGTTTAGTTGGCTTATCCGGGGAGCTGTTTTTT. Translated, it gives CASSLVGLSGELFF.

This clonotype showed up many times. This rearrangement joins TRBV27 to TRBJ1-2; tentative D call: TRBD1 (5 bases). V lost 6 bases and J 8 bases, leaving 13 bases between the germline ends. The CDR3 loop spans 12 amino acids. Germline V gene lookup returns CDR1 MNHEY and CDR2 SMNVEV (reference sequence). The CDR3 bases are TGTGCCAGCAGCCCTGCGGGGGTCGGCTACACCTTC. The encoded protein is CASSPAGVGYTF.

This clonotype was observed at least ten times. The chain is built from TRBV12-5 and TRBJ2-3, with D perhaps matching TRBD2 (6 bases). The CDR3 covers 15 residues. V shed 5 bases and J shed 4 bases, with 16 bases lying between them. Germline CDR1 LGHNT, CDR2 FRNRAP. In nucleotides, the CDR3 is TGTGCTAGTGGTCCGAGGCGGGGTATCGCAGATACGCAGTATTTT. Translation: CASGPRRGIADTQYF. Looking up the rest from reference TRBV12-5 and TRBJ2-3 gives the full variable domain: DARVTQTPRHKVTEMGQEVTMRCQPILGHNTVFWYRQTMMQGLELLAYFRNRAPLDDSGMPKDRFSAEMPDATLATLKIQPSEPRDSAVYFCASGPRRGIADTQYFGPGTRLTVL.

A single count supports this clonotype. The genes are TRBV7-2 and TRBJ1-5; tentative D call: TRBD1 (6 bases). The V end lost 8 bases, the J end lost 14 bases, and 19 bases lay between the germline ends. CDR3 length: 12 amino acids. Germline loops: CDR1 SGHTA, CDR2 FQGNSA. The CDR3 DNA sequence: TGTGCCAGCTGGGGGGGGCTAGGGAACGAGCATTTT. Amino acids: CASWGGLGNEHF.

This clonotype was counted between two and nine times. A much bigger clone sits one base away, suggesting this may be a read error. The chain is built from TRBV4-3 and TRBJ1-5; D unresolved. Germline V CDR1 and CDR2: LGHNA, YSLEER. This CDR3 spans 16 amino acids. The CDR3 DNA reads TGCGCCAGCGGCCAAGAGTGGAGGGTTTGGAATCAGCCCCAGCATTTT. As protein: CASGQEWRVWNQPQHF.